The 24 T cell receptor beta chains presented below share a single source sample, sequenced in a study of technical replicates of blood from several donors. Assay: immunoSEQ multiplex PCR; the TCRdb copy retains only in-frame clones and omits some. Of around 80,000 clones in the sample, 93% were seen once. The specimen sequenced was T cells isolated from PBMCs. These receptors were obtained from a human donor in good health.

This CDR3 is CASSVRGLASSKNIQYF. Here the CDR3 DNA reads TGTGCCAGCAGCGTAAGGGGACTAGCGAGTTCCAAAAACATTCAGTACTTC. J is TRBJ2-4 and V is TRBV7-2; 10 bases align to TRBD2. CDR3 size: 17 residues. Germline lookup yields CDR1 SGHTA and CDR2 FQGNSA. V shed 5 bases, J shed 2 bases, and the junction held 9 bases outside the gene matches.

This sequence joins TRBV5-5 and TRBJ2-1, with 15 bases fitting TRBD2. The CDR3 is made up of 15 amino acids. Germline CDR1 reads SGHKS; CDR2 reads YYEKEE (reference sequence). V shed 4 bases and J 8 bases; nucleotides not matched to a gene: 4. The CDR3 DNA is TGTGCCAGCAGCCTTTGGACTAGCGGGAGGGATGAGCAGTTCTTC. It is translated as CASSLWTSGRDEQFF. The full variable domain, in which reference TRBV5-5 and TRBJ2-1 provide the parts outside the CDR3, is DAGVTQSPTHLIKTRGQQVTLRCSPISGHKSVSWYQQVLGQGPQFIFQYYEKEERGRGNFPDRFSARQFPNYSSELNVNALLLGDSALYLCASSLWTSGRDEQFFGPGTRLTVL.

The chain couples TRBV5-8 to TRBJ2-3; 13 bases are shared with TRBD2. The CDR3 is made up of 20 amino acids. From germline, CDR1 is SGHTS and CDR2 YDEGEE. The ends lost 2 bases at V and 2 bases at J; junction bases unmatched: 14. Here the CDR3 reads CASSLGLAGDQGLYTDTQYF. CDR3 DNA: TGTGCCAGCAGCTTAGGACTAGCGGGAGATCAGGGCCTCTACACAGATACGCAGTATTTT.

This chain joins TRBV6-5 and TRBJ1-4; 9 positions agree with TRBD1. Germline loops: CDR1 MNHEY, CDR2 SVGAGI. This CDR3 has 16 residues. The trim removed 4 bases at V and 4 bases at J, leaving 7 bases unmatched. CDR3 region: CASSSRGTGLNEKLFF. The CDR3 bases are TGTGCCAGCAGTTCTCGGGGGACAGGGCTTAATGAAAAACTGTTTTTT.

The CDR3 coding sequence is TGTGCCAGCAGCTTAACGCTCGGGACTAGCGGAGAGGAGCAGTACTTC. This encodes CASSLTLGTSGEEQYF. The chain combines TRBV7-3 with TRBJ2-7; TRBD2 matches at 11 bases. The CDR3 extends over 16 amino acids. CDR1 and CDR2 (germline): SGHTA, FQGTGA. The V and J ends lost 0 bases and 7 bases, in that order; junction bases with no gene match: 8.

The chain links TRBV5-8 to TRBJ1-6; 12 bases fit TRBD1. Trimming cost V 1 base and J 7 bases; bases outside gene matches: 3. This CDR3 contains 16 residues. Per the germline V gene, CDR1 is SGHTS and CDR2 is YDEGEE. For the CDR3, the DNA is TGTGCCAGCAGCTTGAGGGACAGGGGGCCAAATTCACCCCTCCACTTT. It translates to CASSLRDRGPNSPLHF.

V is TRBV19 and J is TRBJ2-3; D may be TRBD1 (6 bases). The CDR3 has 15 residues. Germline V lookup: CDR1 LNHDA, CDR2 SQIVND (reference sequence). The germline V and J ends were trimmed by 6 bases and 0 bases, with 13 bases remaining between them. CDR3 nucleotide sequence: TGTGCCAGTAGCTCCTCAGGGGTGAGCACAGATACGCAGTATTTT. Its translation is CASSSSGVSTDTQYF.

This chain connects TRBV4-1 to TRBJ2-1; perhaps TRBD2 as D (6 bases). The CDR3 length is 13 residues. V lost 1 base, J lost 8 bases, and 9 bases lay in between. Germline CDR1 MGHRA, CDR2 YSYEKL. For the CDR3, the DNA is TGCGCCAGCAGCCAAGCCGGGAGTTATGAGCAGTTCTTC. Its translation: CASSQAGSYEQFF.

The chain links TRBV5-5 to TRBJ1-5; D possibly corresponds to TRBD1 (6 bases). CDR1 and CDR2 from the germline V gene are SGHKS and YYEKEE (reference sequence). This CDR3 spans 17 amino acids. V lost 3 bases and J 6 bases, leaving 22 bases between the germline ends. CDR3 sequence reads: CASSSSGGRTGSQPQHF. DNA for the CDR3: TGTGCCAGCAGCTCCTCGGGGGGGCGCACAGGATCTCAGCCCCAGCATTTT. Complete variable domain (other parts from reference TRBV5-5 and TRBJ1-5): DAGVTQSPTHLIKTRGQQVTLRCSPISGHKSVSWYQQVLGQGPQFIFQYYEKEERGRGNFPDRFSARQFPNYSSELNVNALLLGDSALYLCASSSSGGRTGSQPQHFGDGTRLSIL.

The V call is TRBV6-5, the J call TRBJ2-7; 9 bases align to TRBD1. V lost 6 bases, J lost 4 bases, and 10 bases stayed unmatched. The CDR3 is made up of 15 amino acids. The V gene's germline CDR1 is MNHEY and CDR2 SVGAGI. This chain's CDR3 is CASREGQGIGYEQYF. CDR3 nucleotide sequence: TGTGCCAGCAGGGAGGGACAGGGCATCGGTTACGAGCAGTACTTC.

This clone was recorded only once. The chain combines TRBV28 with TRBJ2-2; 13 nucleotides match TRBD2. CDR1 and CDR2 (germline): MDHEN, SYDVKM. V trimming: 7 bases; J trimming: 6 bases; junction bases outside the gene matches: 11. The CDR3 covers 17 residues. This chain's CDR3 is CASTILAGGLGAGELFF. The CDR3 nucleotides read TGTGCCAGCACCATACTAGCGGGGGGGCTAGGCGCCGGGGAGCTGTTTTTT.

The chain joins TRBV7-8 to TRBJ2-2, with 8 bases matching TRBD1. CDR1 is SGHVS, CDR2 FQNEAQ, per germline. Trimming removed 5 bases from V and 6 bases from J; junction bases left unmatched: 8. The CDR3 loop spans 15 amino acids. As DNA, the CDR3 is TGTGCCAGCAGCGCAAGACAGGGGAGAGCCGGGGAGCTGTTTTTT. Its protein is CASSARQGRAGELFF.

The chain recombines TRBV14 with TRBJ2-3; a weak D match, TRBD2 (5 bases). V lost 6 bases to trimming and J lost 1 base, with 8 bases between them. This CDR3 is 13 amino acids long. Germline V gives CDR1 SGHDN, CDR2 FVKESK. The CDR3 region has the DNA TGTGCCAGCAGGTCAGCGGGCACAGATACGCAGTATTTT. Translation gives CASRSAGTDTQYF.

The chain combines TRBV25-1 with TRBJ2-7, with no clear D. Germline values: CDR1 MGHDK, CDR2 SYGVNS. Trimming left V 2 bases short and J 3 bases short, with 8 bases between. The CDR3 extends over 13 amino acids. CDR3 nucleotides: TGTGCCAGCAGTGAACAGAACTACTACGAGCAGTACTTC. Protein product: CASSEQNYYEQYF.

This chain uses TRBV7-9 with TRBJ1-1; D uncertain. The germline gives CDR1 SEHNR, CDR2 FQNEAQ (reference sequence). The CDR3 runs to 12 residues. Trimming took off 4 bases at V and 3 bases at J, with 6 bases between the two ends. CDR3 coding DNA: TGTGCCAGCAGCTCCCTAGACACTGAAGCTTTCTTT. Protein sequence: CASSSLDTEAFF.

V is TRBV29-1 and J is TRBJ2-1; 7 nucleotides agree with TRBD2. CDR3 size: 12 residues. The V gene's germline CDR1 is SQVTM and CDR2 ANQGSEA. After removal of 4 bases from V and 12 bases from J, the junction contained 9 bases not matched to a gene. This CDR3 is CSVVPEAGRQFF. The DNA of the CDR3 is TGCAGCGTTGTGCCGGAAGCGGGAAGGCAGTTCTTC.

The chain joins TRBV28 to TRBJ2-2; D might be TRBD2 (6 bases). Germline values: CDR1 MDHEN, CDR2 SYDVKM. The CDR3 totals 15 residues. V was pared by 3 bases and J by 3 bases, with 11 bases between. CDR3 sequence reads: CASSFWGGDTGELFF. CDR3 bases: TGTGCCAGCAGTTTTTGGGGCGGGGACACCGGGGAGCTGTTTTTT.

The V and J genes are TRBV27 and TRBJ2-5, with TRBD1 matching over 8 bases. Germline loops: CDR1 MNHEY, CDR2 SMNVEV (reference sequence). The CDR3 length is 15 residues. V lost 5 bases, J lost 4 bases, and 9 bases stayed unmatched. The CDR3 coding sequence is TGTGCCAGCAGTCCCCAACCCGACAGGGGAGAGACCCAGTACTTC. This codes for CASSPQPDRGETQYF.

The chain joins TRBV5-4 to TRBJ2-6; TRBD1 matches at 7 bases. There are 18 residues in the CDR3. The J segment lost 0 bases and the V segment lost 2 bases, leaving 8 bases of the junction unmatched. Germline V gene sequence: CDR1 SGHNT, CDR2 YYREEE (reference sequence). CDR3 nucleotide sequence: TGTGCCAGCAGCTTCCCGGGACAGCTGCTCTCTGGGGCCAACGTCCTGACTTTC. Translated: CASSFPGQLLSGANVLTF.

The chain employs TRBV28 and TRBJ2-2; D call uncertain. The CDR3 extends over 18 amino acids. Trimming shortened V by 2 bases and J by 3 bases, and 19 bases separated the two germline ends. Per the germline V gene, CDR1 is MDHEN and CDR2 is SYDVKM. The CDR3 sequence: CASSLEWSGELYTGELFF. The CDR3 DNA sequence: TGTGCCAGCAGTTTAGAATGGTCCGGAGAACTATACACCGGGGAGCTGTTTTTT.

The CDR3 nucleotides read TGTGCCAGCAGCATGACTAGCTCTTACAATGAGCAGTTCTTC. Its protein product is CASSMTSSYNEQFF. The chain uses TRBV6-5 and TRBJ2-1; 7 positions agree with TRBD2. Per germline, CDR1 MNHEY and CDR2 SVGAGI. Trimming cost V 6 bases and J 4 bases; bases outside gene matches: 6. The CDR3 has 14 residues.

This clone is a singleton in its sample. This sequence joins TRBV6-5 and TRBJ2-3, with 10 bases that match TRBD1. Germline V lookup: CDR1 MNHEY, CDR2 SVGAGI. The CDR3 consists of 15 residues. The V and J ends lost 5 bases and 2 bases, in that order; junction bases with no gene match: 4. The CDR3, as DNA: TGTGCCAGCAGTCGGACAGGGGGTTACACAGATACGCAGTATTTT. It specifies CASSRTGGYTDTQYF.

This clone was seen a handful of times. The chain joins TRBV6-4 to TRBJ2-1; perhaps TRBD1 as D (6 bases). From germline, CDR1 is MRHNA and CDR2 SNTAGT. V was pared by 2 bases and J by 5 bases, with 7 bases between. The CDR3 has 13 residues. As DNA, the CDR3 is TGTGCCAGCAGTGACCGGGACAACAATGAGCAGTTCTTC. Amino acid sequence: CASSDRDNNEQFF.

The chain links TRBV12-5 to TRBJ1-5, with a weak D call TRBD1 (5 bases). Germline V gene data show CDR1 as LGHNT and CDR2 as FRNRAP. Trimming stripped 0 bases from V and 10 bases from J, with 7 bases between. CDR3 size: 12 residues. CDR3 coding DNA: TGTGCTAGTGGTTTGGTGACAGCACCCCAGCATTTT. Translation: CASGLVTAPQHF.